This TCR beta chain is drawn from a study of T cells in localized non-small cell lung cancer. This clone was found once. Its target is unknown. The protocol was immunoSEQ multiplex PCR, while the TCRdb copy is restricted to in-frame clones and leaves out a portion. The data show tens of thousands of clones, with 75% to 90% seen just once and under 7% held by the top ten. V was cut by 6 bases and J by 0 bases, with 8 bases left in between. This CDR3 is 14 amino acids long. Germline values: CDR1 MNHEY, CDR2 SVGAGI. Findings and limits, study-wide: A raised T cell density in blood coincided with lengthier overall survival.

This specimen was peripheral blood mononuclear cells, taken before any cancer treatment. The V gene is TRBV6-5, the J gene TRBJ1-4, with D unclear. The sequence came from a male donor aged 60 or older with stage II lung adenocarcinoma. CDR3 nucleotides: TGTGCCAGCAGAAGACGCCCAACTAATGAAAAACTGTTTTTT. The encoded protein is CASRRRPTNEKLFF.